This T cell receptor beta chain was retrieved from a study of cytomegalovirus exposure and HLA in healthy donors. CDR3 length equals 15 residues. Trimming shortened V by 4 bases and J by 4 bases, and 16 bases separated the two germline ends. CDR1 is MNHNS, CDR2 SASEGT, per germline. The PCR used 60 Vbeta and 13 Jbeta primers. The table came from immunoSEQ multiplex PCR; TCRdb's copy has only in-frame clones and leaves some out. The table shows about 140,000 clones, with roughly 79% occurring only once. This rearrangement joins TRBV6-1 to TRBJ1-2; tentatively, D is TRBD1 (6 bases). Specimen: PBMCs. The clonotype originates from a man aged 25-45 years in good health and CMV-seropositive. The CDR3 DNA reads TGTGCCAGCAGTGCCCAACAGGGTATAGGCTATGGCTACACCTTC. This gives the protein CASSAQQGIGYGYTF.